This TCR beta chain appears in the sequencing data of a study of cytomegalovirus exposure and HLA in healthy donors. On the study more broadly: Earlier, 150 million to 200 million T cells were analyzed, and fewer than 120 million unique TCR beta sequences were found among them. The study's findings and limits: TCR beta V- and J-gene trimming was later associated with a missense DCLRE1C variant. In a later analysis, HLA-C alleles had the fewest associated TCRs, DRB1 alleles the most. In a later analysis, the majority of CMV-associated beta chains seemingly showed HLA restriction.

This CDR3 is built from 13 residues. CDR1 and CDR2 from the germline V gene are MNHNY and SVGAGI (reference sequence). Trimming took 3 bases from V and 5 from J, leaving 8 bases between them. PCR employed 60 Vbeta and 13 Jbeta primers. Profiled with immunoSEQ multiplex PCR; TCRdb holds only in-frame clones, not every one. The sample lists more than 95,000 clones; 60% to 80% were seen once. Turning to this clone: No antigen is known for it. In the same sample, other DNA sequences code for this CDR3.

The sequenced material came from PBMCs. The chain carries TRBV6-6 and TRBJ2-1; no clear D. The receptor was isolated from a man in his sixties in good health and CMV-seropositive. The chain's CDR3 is CASSYRDNNEQFF. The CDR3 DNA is TGTGCCAGCAGTTATCGAGATAACAATGAGCAGTTCTTC.